These 2 T cell receptor beta chains were sequenced from one sample in a study of T cell repertoires in cytomegalovirus infection. Antigen specificity for these receptors is unknown. TCRdb reprocessed the reads with MiXCR, giving one entry per CDR3 protein. The data contain 110,000 or so distinct CDR3 sequences, under 30% of them seen just once; the ten biggest clones take up about 81%. The starting material was CD8+ T cells from cultured PBMCs, obtained from culture after CMV antigen stimulation. Receptor source: a human donor in good health (CMV status not recorded). Some clones in this sample may be carry-over from other donors' samples.

This clonotype was found many times. CDR3 protein: CASRQGQGISYEQYF. The CDR3 DNA follows: TGTGCCAGCAGGCAGGGACAGGGAATCTCCTACGAGCAGTACTTC. This chain connects TRBV7-2 to TRBJ2-7, with 9 bases aligning to TRBD1. The CDR3 runs to 15 residues. Germline trimming cut 6 bases from V and 0 bases from J; bases unmatched to any gene: 6. The germline V gene has CDR1 SGHTA and CDR2 FQGNSA.

The chain joins TRBV28 to TRBJ2-1, with D uncertain. The CDR3 consists of 15 residues. V lost 5 bases and J lost 0, with 11 bases in between. CDR1 and CDR2 (germline): MDHEN, SYDVKM. CDR3 bases: TGTGCCAGCAGTCCAGTCGACATCTCCTACAATGAGCAGTTCTTC. Protein sequence: CASSPVDISYNEQFF.